The 10 T cell receptor beta chains reported below all come from one sample, sequenced in a study of OX40 agonist ivuxolimab in advanced cancers. Repertoires were generated with immunoSEQ multiplex PCR, while TCRdb's copy carries only in-frame clones and drops some. The data show tens of thousands of clones, about 86% seen once. The sample in question was CD4+ or CD8+ T cells sorted from blood, obtained in a trial of the OX40 agonist ivuxolimab. The receptors were gathered from an adult with an advanced solid tumor such as melanoma, head and neck, liver or kidney cancer.

V and J are TRBV5-1 and TRBJ2-7, with 9 bases fitting TRBD1. Germline V CDR1 and CDR2: SGHRS, YFSETQ. This CDR3 region has 15 residues. Unmatched junction bases numbered 7, after V lost 0 bases and J lost 6 bases. The CDR3 here is CASSLGGTGSSEQYF. Written as DNA, the CDR3 is TGCGCCAGCAGCTTGGGGGGGACAGGGTCATCCGAGCAGTACTTC.

This sequence joins TRBV5-4 and TRBJ2-2, with unresolved D. The CDR3 runs 15 residues. Germline loops: CDR1 SGHNT, CDR2 YYREEE (reference sequence). Trimming removed 3 bases at V and 4 bases at J, with 13 bases between. The CDR3 nucleotides read TGTGCCAGCAGCTGGACGGTCCAAGGCACCGGGGAGCTGTTTTTT. Translated, it gives CASSWTVQGTGELFF.

The J gene is TRBJ1-4, the V gene TRBV19; TRBD1 agrees at 10 bases. The length of the CDR3 is 15 residues. Germline trimming cut 5 bases from V and 7 bases from J; bases unmatched to any gene: 7. The germline CDR1 and CDR2 sequences are LNHDA and SQIVND (reference sequence). CDR3 sequence reads: CASSLRTGGAEKLFF. CDR3 DNA sequence: TGTGCCAGTAGTCTAAGGACAGGGGGAGCTGAAAAACTGTTTTTT. The full variable domain, in which reference TRBV19 and TRBJ1-4 provide the parts outside the CDR3, is DGGITQSPKYLFRKEGQNVTLSCEQNLNHDAMYWYRQDPGQGLRLIYYSQIVNDFQKGDIAEGYSVSREKKESFPLTVTSAQKNPTAFYLCASSLRTGGAEKLFFGSGTQLSVL.

The chain joins TRBV5-6 to TRBJ2-1, with TRBD1 identical over 8 bases. Trimming took 4 bases from V and 4 from J; bases not matched to a gene: 10. The CDR3 runs to 16 residues. Germline V gene sequence: CDR1 SGHDT, CDR2 YYEEEE. The CDR3 DNA reads as TGTGCCAGCAGCAACCGACAGGGGAAGGATTACAATGAGCAGTTCTTC. Translation: CASSNRQGKDYNEQFF.

The V call is TRBV30, the J call TRBJ2-1; 8 bases map to TRBD2. The CDR3 covers 17 residues. V gave up 4 bases and J gave up 8 bases; unmatched junction bases: 19. Germline V gives CDR1 GTSNPN, CDR2 SVGIG (reference sequence). CDR3 DNA sequence: TGTGCCTGGACCGCGTTATGGGGACTAGAGGGTCGATATGAGCAGTTCTTC. Its translation: CAWTALWGLEGRYEQFF.

The rearrangement joins TRBV19 to TRBJ2-5, with D perhaps matching TRBD1 (7 bases). In germline, CDR1 is LNHDA, CDR2 SQIVND (reference sequence). Deletions cut 7 bases from V and 1 base from J, with 16 bases between. There are 15 residues in the CDR3. The CDR3 spells CASTAGGQSQETQYF. In DNA, the CDR3 is TGTGCCAGTACCGCCGGGGGACAGAGCCAAGAGACCCAGTACTTC. Combining the CDR3 with reference TRBV19 and TRBJ2-5 gives the whole variable domain DGGITQSPKYLFRKEGQNVTLSCEQNLNHDAMYWYRQDPGQGLRLIYYSQIVNDFQKGDIAEGYSVSREKKESFPLTVTSAQKNPTAFYLCASTAGGQSQETQYFGPGTRLLVL.

This rearrangement joins TRBV4-2 to TRBJ2-7, with D tentatively TRBD1 (5 bases). The V gene lost 0 bases and the J gene lost 4 bases, with 19 bases spanning the gap. The CDR3 totals 17 residues. The germline CDR1 and CDR2 sequences are LGHNA and YNFKEQ. The CDR3 here is CASSQEVSRQGRYEQYF. The DNA of the CDR3 is TGTGCCAGCAGCCAAGAGGTATCTCGGCAGGGAAGGTACGAGCAGTACTTC.

This rearrangement joins TRBV7-9 to TRBJ2-3, with D perhaps TRBD2 (6 bases). Germline CDR1 SEHNR, CDR2 FQNEAQ (reference sequence). This CDR3 is 13 amino acids long. V lost 5 bases, J lost 2 bases, and 8 bases lay in between. The CDR3 loop reads CASSELATDTQYF. Written as DNA, the CDR3 is TGTGCCAGCAGCGAACTAGCCACAGATACGCAGTATTTT.

The J gene is TRBJ2-3, the V gene TRBV29-1; D not certain. Germline V gene lookup returns CDR1 SQVTM and CDR2 ANQGSEA. This CDR3 is 13 amino acids long. V was shortened by 6 bases and J by 5 bases, with 15 bases between the two germline ends. The CDR3 region has the DNA TGCAGCGTCCCAAACGTGGGGTTAGATACGCAGTATTTT. Translation: CSVPNVGLDTQYF.

The CDR3 loop is CASSQEAGAGADTQYF. In DNA, the CDR3 is TGTGCCAGCAGCCAAGAAGCGGGAGCTGGCGCAGATACGCAGTATTTT. The V and J genes are TRBV4-2 and TRBJ2-3; 8 positions agree with TRBD2. The CDR3 length is 16 residues. V shed 0 bases and J 4 bases; nucleotides not matched to a gene: 6. Germline-derived CDR1 and CDR2 are LGHNA and YNFKEQ.